Listed below are T cell receptor beta chains from one sample, sequenced in a study of response to subunit inactivated influenza vaccine. One entry per CDR3 protein, called by TCRdb with MiXCR from the RT-PCR reads. The data hold under 750,000 distinct CDR3 sequences, with approximately 12% observed a single time. Sequencing was performed on PBMCs from blood, taken on the day of vaccination. These TCRs come from a man aged 45-65 years who received an inactivated influenza vaccine. Each CDR3 is given with its conserved first and last residue.

V	CDR3
TRBV27	CASSLFPGTSRTGELFF
TRBV20-1	CSARRQGTYTGELFF
TRBV11-2	CASSLDMGTSGNEQFF
TRBV9	CASSVVPSGGLSVQYF
TRBV10-3	CATDQGRGNTEAFF
TRBV7-2	CASSSWDNQPQHF
TRBV20-1	CSAPSWREGLNTGELFF
TRBV7-9	CASSYILAGGSDTQYF
TRBV5-1	CASHVGTDMNTEAFF
TRBV7-2	CASSLELTGELFF
TRBV4-2	CASSQGGRQGEPQHF
TRBV7-9	CASSLALGGRGNEQYF
TRBV7-2	CASSLEPGVNTGELFF
TRBV4-3	CASSQVTGRSSPLHF
TRBV5-1	CASSFGSYNSPLHF
TRBV4-2	CASSQDGAWDEQFF
TRBV9	CASSSWGGEITEAFF
TRBV6-5	CASSSPPGQGLGTQYF
TRBV3-1	CASSGLAGENTGELFF
TRBV6-5	CASSYNHRDSYGYTF
TRBV12-3/TRBV12-4	CASSLRPGLAGATFSYEQYF
TRBV7-9	CASTLRNEQFF
TRBV15	CATSRGDGTSYEQYF
TRBV11-2	CASSPLFGSRESSYEQYF
TRBV7-2	CASTPASGTIYEQYF
TRBV6-1	CASSEARNSNQPQHF
TRBV9	CASSPRGHSPPRQNEQYF
TRBV2	CASTPFGGDYTDTQYF
TRBV12-3/TRBV12-4	CASSQGLGAGELFF
TRBV12-3/TRBV12-4	CASSPPAGSLVGEKLFF
TRBV5-6	CASSKTVMGGYTF
TRBV3-1	CASSSRQGTEAFF
TRBV20-1	CSASEGGTRRYEQYF
TRBV4-2	CASSQDSSGTGEPDEQFF
TRBV10-3	CAIQDAAYEQYF
TRBV20-1	CSASSGFYNEQFF
TRBV11-2	CASSLEYSGGETQYF
TRBV5-1	CASSDTANTGELFF
TRBV29-1	CSALGLSFGYTF
TRBV6-5	CASSYSFYNEQFF
TRBV6-2/TRBV6-3	CASRMGGAANTGELFF
TRBV11-2	CASSFGGIAGPPYNEQFF
TRBV7-7	CASSSGQGRWGTQYF
TRBV5-4	CASSLTIDLLGLAGRYNEQFF
TRBV11-1	CASSKILGTEAFF
TRBV3-1	CASSLSRGLAKNIQYF
TRBV28	CASSLDRGPDTQYF
TRBV20-1	CSAREGQYAHF
TRBV12-3/TRBV12-4	CASTLPGATTGELFF
TRBV5-1	CASSRNRGQPGETQYF
TRBV30	CAWSVGGHSNQPQHF
TRBV11-2	CASSAPADYEQYF